Listed below are T cell receptor beta chains from one sample, sequenced in a study of CXCR3-negative and CXCR3-positive naive CD8 T cells. TCRdb reanalyzed the 5' RACE reads and collapses them to one entry per CDR3 protein, without DNA. The sample has tens of thousands of distinct CDR3 sequences. The sequencing sample was made of memory CD8+ T cells from blood. Receptors originate from a human donor in good health. Some clones in this sample may be carry-over from other donors' samples. CDR3s include the opening cysteine and the closing phenylalanine or tryptophan. Only some rows state a clone size, as once, few, many or a class for expanded clones.

j_call clone_size v_call cdr3_aa
TRBJ2-1 . TRBV7-9 CASSSSGTGSNYNEQFF
TRBJ1-1 . TRBV28 CASRRLSGTEAFF
TRBJ2-1 . TRBV20-1 CSARDSGTESSYNEQFF
TRBJ2-3 . TRBV20-1 CSAKRPRGGADTQYF
TRBJ1-1 . TRBV4-2 CASSQDKGSPEAFF
TRBJ2-2 . TRBV7-8 CASSLAGGDDGELFF
TRBJ2-3 . TRBV7-2 CASSLDLAGDTQYF
TRBJ2-1 . TRBV10-3 CAISELLRNEQFF
TRBJ2-7 . TRBV4-1 CASSHGASSSYEQYF
TRBJ2-3 . TRBV6-4 CASSPGTSDTDTQYF
TRBJ1-2 . TRBV9 CASSVGGGPAGSGYTF
TRBJ2-7 . TRBV20-1 CSARSTGTYEQYF
TRBJ2-1 . TRBV18 CASSPPGQLSNEQFF
TRBJ1-1 medium-sized TRBV20-1 CTGGGVETHTEAFF
TRBJ2-1 . TRBV27 CASSSFSSAGVLGNEQFF
TRBJ2-7 . TRBV7-8 CASSLTRGDSYEQYF
TRBJ1-3 . TRBV28 CASTPWQGESGNTIYF
TRBJ1-6 . TRBV5-1 CASSSFPVDHSPLHF
TRBJ2-4 . TRBV19 CARTGGFSAKNIQYF
TRBJ2-7 . TRBV4-1 CASSPTPGPPGEQYF
TRBJ2-2 . TRBV4-3 CASSQGEETGELFF
TRBJ2-2 . TRBV18 CASCAFPGSGELFF
TRBJ2-5 . TRBV6-6 CASSYLTGGGETQYF
TRBJ1-1 . TRBV20-1 CSARDLPGEPPEAFF
TRBJ2-5 . TRBV29-1 CSVEEQGWETQYF
TRBJ2-2 medium-sized TRBV6-2/TRBV6-3 CASSYSAENTGELFF
TRBJ1-4 . TRBV7-8 CASSLGDGSNEKLFF
TRBJ2-5 . TRBV12-3/TRBV12-4 CASTTLAGVTETQYF
TRBJ2-5 . TRBV29-1 CSVRQGTETQYF
TRBJ2-3 . TRBV19 CASSGIGSEPLTDTQYF
TRBJ1-4 . TRBV6-5 CASSTQGASEKLFF
TRBJ1-1 . TRBV29-1 CSVENGDGFTEAFF
TRBJ2-7 . TRBV20-1 CSAPGGYEQYF
TRBJ2-7 . TRBV29-1 CSVRVGGYEQYF
TRBJ2-6 large TRBV4-1 CASSQTGLNVLTF
TRBJ1-4 . TRBV7-9 CASSLRQGTQEAKLFF
TRBJ2-3 . TRBV7-9 CASSGFLAGLTDTQYF